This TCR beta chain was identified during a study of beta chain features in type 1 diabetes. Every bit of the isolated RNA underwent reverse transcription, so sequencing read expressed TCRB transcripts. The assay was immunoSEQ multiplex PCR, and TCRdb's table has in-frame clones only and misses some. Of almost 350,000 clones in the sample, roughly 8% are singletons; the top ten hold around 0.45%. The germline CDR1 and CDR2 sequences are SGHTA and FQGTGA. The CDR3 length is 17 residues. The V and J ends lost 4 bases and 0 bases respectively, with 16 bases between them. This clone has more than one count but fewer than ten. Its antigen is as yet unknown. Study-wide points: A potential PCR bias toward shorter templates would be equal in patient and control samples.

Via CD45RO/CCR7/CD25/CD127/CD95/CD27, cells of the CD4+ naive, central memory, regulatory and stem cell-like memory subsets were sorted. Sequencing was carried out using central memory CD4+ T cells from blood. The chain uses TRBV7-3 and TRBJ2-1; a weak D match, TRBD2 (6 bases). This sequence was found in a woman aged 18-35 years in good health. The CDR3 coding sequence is TGTGCCAGCAGCTCCAAGGGTAGCGGAAGCTCCTACAATGAGCAGTTCTTC. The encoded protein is CASSSKGSGSSYNEQFF.